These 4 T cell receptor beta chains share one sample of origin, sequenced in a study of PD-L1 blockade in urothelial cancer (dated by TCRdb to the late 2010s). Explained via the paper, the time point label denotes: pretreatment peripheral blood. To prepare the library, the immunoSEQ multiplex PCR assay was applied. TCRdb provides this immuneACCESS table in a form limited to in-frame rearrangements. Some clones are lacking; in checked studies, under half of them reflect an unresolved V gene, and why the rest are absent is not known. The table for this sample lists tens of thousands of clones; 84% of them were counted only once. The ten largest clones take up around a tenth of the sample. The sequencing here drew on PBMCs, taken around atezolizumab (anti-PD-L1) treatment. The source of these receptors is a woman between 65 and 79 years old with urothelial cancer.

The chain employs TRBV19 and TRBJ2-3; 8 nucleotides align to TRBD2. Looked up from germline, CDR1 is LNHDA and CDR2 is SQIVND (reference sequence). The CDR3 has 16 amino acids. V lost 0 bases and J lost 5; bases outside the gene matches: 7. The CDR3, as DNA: TGTGCCAGTAGTATAGAGGTCGGGGCGGGGGGAGATACGCAGTATTTT. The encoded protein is CASSIEVGAGGDTQYF.

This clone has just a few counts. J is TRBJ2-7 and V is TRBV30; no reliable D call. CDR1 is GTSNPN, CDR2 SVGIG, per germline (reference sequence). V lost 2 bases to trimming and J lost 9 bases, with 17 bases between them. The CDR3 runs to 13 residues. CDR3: CAWSMATQYAQYF. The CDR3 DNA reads TGTGCCTGGAGTATGGCAACACAATATGCGCAGTACTTC.

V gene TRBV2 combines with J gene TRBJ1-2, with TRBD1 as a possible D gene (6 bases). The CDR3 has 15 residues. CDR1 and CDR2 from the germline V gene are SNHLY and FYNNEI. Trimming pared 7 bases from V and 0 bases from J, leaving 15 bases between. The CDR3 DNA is TGTGCCAGCACCCCCGGCAGGGGAGCTAACTATGGCTACACCTTC. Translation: CASTPGRGANYGYTF.

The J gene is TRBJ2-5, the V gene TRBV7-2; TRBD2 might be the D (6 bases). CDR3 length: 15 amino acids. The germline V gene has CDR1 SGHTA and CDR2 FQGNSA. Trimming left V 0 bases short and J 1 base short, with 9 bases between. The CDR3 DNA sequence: TGTGCCAGCAGCTTAGCGGGGGGAATCCAAGAGACCCAGTACTTC. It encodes CASSLAGGIQETQYF.